Listed below are T cell receptor beta chains from one sample, sequenced in a study of T cell changes during pregnancy in multiple sclerosis. Produced via immunoSEQ multiplex PCR; TCRdb's table is partial and in-frame only. The sample shows over 25,000 clones, roughly 90% of them seen only once. Sequencing used CD8+ T cells from peripheral blood mononuclear cells, obtained in the second trimester of pregnancy. These receptors originate from a female donor with multiple sclerosis, enrolled in a pregnancy study. CDR3s include the opening cysteine and the closing phenylalanine or tryptophan. The D gene is left open where the match is weak. The size field is filled for only some rows; it gives once, few, many or a size class.

V,size,J,D,DNA,CDR3
TRBV27,NA,TRBJ2-7,TRBD1,TGTGCCAGCAGCCGGACAGGGCGGTTTTTCGAGCAGTACTTC,CASSRTGRFFEQYF
TRBV4-1,NA,TRBJ1-1,NA,TGCGCCAGCAGCCAAGATATGGGCCGGAACACTGAAGCTTTCTTT,CASSQDMGRNTEAFF
TRBV5-8,NA,TRBJ1-2,NA,TGTGCCAGCAGCCCCGGGTTTTACTATGGCTACACCTTC,CASSPGFYYGYTF
TRBV28,NA,TRBJ1-5,NA,TGTGCCAGCAGTTTATTTAAGGGGGGCAATCAGCCCCAGCATTTT,CASSLFKGGNQPQHF
TRBV10-3,few,TRBJ1-2,NA,TGTGCCATCGAAGGTTCAGGGCCGGATGGCTACACCTTC,CAIEGSGPDGYTF
TRBV6-5,once,TRBJ2-3,TRBD2,TGTGCCAGCAGTTATAGCGGGTCTAGCACAGATACGCAGTATTTT,CASSYSGSSTDTQYF
TRBV19,NA,TRBJ1-1,NA,TGTGCCAGTAGTATAGTCCCGGGAGCCACTGAAGCTTTCTTT,CASSIVPGATEAFF
TRBV6-1,NA,TRBJ2-3,TRBD1,TGTGCCAGCAGTGAAGCGGCAGGGGGAGAGGATACGCAGTATTTT,CASSEAAGGEDTQYF
TRBV6-1,once,TRBJ2-7,TRBD2,TGTGCCAGCAGTGAAGGGACTAGTTCCCACGAGCAGTACTTC,CASSEGTSSHEQYF
TRBV7-7,few,TRBJ2-1,TRBD2,TGTGCTAGCAGCCCCGGTGCGGGGGTCCCCTACAATGAGCAGTTCTTC,CASSPGAGVPYNEQFF
TRBV29-1,NA,TRBJ2-7,TRBD1,TGCAGCGTTGATCCGGGACAGGGCTACGAGCAGTACTTC,CSVDPGQGYEQYF
TRBV2,NA,TRBJ1-2,TRBD1,TGTGCCAGCAGTGGTGGGCAGGGGGCCTCTGGCTACACCTTC,CASSGGQGASGYTF
TRBV6-4,NA,TRBJ2-3,TRBD2,TGTGCCAGCAGTGACTCGGCTAGCGGGGAGGGCACAGATACGCAGTATTTT,CASSDSASGEGTDTQYF
TRBV27,NA,TRBJ1-6,NA,TGTGCCAGCAGTTTAACAGGTTACATTAATTCACCCCTCCACTTT,CASSLTGYINSPLHF
TRBV7-9,few,TRBJ1-6,TRBD1,TGTGCCAGCAGCTTAGCGGGGACAGCCAGTTCACCCCTCCACTTT,CASSLAGTASSPLHF
TRBV6-4,NA,TRBJ1-5,TRBD1,TGTGCCAGCAGTGTGACAGGGGGCTCAGGTGGTCAGCCCCAGCATTTT,CASSVTGGSGGQPQHF
TRBV5-1,NA,TRBJ2-7,NA,TGCGCCAGCAGCTTTGTCGCAGGGATCTCCTACGAGCAGTACTTC,CASSFVAGISYEQYF
TRBV18,NA,TRBJ2-7,TRBD1,TGTGCCAGCTCACCGCATCCAGGCGACAGGGGCTTCTACGAGCAGTACTTC,CASSPHPGDRGFYEQYF
TRBV5-6,NA,TRBJ2-7,NA,TGTGCCAGCAGCTACGGGGATTCCTACGAGCAGTACTTC,CASSYGDSYEQYF
TRBV10-3,once,TRBJ2-1,NA,TGTGCCATCAGTGAGTCGGACCCCGGGACCTACAATGAGCAGTTCTTC,CAISESDPGTYNEQFF
TRBV4-1,NA,TRBJ2-3,TRBD2,TGCGCCAGCAGCCAAGACCCCTCTAGCGGGGCAACAGATACGCAGTATTTT,CASSQDPSSGATDTQYF
TRBV2,once,TRBJ1-2,NA,TGTGCCAGCAGTGAAGGAGAAACTAACTATGGCTACACCTTC,CASSEGETNYGYTF
TRBV19,NA,TRBJ1-1,TRBD1,TGTGCCAGTAGGGACAGGGGGGCAAGTGAAGCTTTCTTT,CASRDRGASEAFF
TRBV10-3,NA,TRBJ1-4,TRBD1,TGTGCCATCAGGGATGACAGGGGGAATGATGAAAAACTGTTTTTT,CAIRDDRGNDEKLFF
TRBV6-5,NA,TRBJ2-7,NA,TGTGCCAGCAGTTACAGGGGAATTACCTACGAGCAGTACTTC,CASSYRGITYEQYF
TRBV5-1,NA,TRBJ2-7,NA,TGCGCCAGCAGCTGGACTGTCGCAGAGGGGGTCTACGAGCAGTACTTC,CASSWTVAEGVYEQYF
TRBV11-2,NA,TRBJ2-3,NA,TGTGCCAGCAGCTTACAGGGGACCAGCACAGATACGCAGTATTTT,CASSLQGTSTDTQYF
TRBV28,once,TRBJ2-7,TRBD1,TGTGCCAGCAGTTTTAGAGGGGGCGTGGACGAGCAGTACTTC,CASSFRGGVDEQYF
TRBV5-5,NA,TRBJ1-4,TRBD1,TGTGCCAGCAGCTTGGGACAGGGATCGACTAATGAAAAACTGTTTTTT,CASSLGQGSTNEKLFF
TRBV2,NA,TRBJ2-3,TRBD2,TGTGCCAGCATTTCGACTAGCGGGGGTCTGACAGATACGCAGTATTTT,CASISTSGGLTDTQYF
TRBV4-3,NA,TRBJ1-1,NA,TGCGCCAGCAGCCAAGAAAGGAGCAACACTGAAGCTTTCTTT,CASSQERSNTEAFF
TRBV4-1,few,TRBJ2-7,NA,TGCGCCAGCAGCCAAATAGTTAGCTACGAGCAGTACTTC,CASSQIVSYEQYF
TRBV7-9,NA,TRBJ1-2,NA,TGTGCCAGCAGCTTAGCAGGGGCGCATGGCTACACCTTC,CASSLAGAHGYTF
TRBV9,NA,TRBJ2-1,TRBD2,TGTGCCAGCAGCATCTCCGGGGGGAGGACCAATGAGCAGTTCTTC,CASSISGGRTNEQFF
TRBV19,medium-sized,TRBJ1-6,TRBD1,TGTGCCAGTAGTATTGTCGCCAGGGGGAATTCACCCCTCCACTTT,CASSIVARGNSPLHF
TRBV27,NA,TRBJ2-1,NA,TGTGCCAGCAGGGCGGGGTTTACCTACAATGAGCAGTTCTTC,CASRAGFTYNEQFF
TRBV9,NA,TRBJ2-1,TRBD2,TGTGCCAGCAGCGTATTCCTTAGCGGGGGGGCTCATGAGCAGTTCTTC,CASSVFLSGGAHEQFF
TRBV9,NA,TRBJ2-3,TRBD1,TGTGCCAGCAGCGTAGTGGCCAGGGGGACAGATACGCAGTATTTT,CASSVVARGTDTQYF
TRBV7-3,NA,TRBJ2-7,NA,TGTGCCAGCAGCGTTTATGCAGGGAACGAGCAGTACTTC,CASSVYAGNEQYF
TRBV28,NA,TRBJ2-5,TRBD2,TGTGCCAGCAGCCCGGGGACTAGCGGGGGGCCGGAGACCCAGTACTTC,CASSPGTSGGPETQYF
TRBV9,NA,TRBJ2-7,TRBD1,TGTGCCAGCAGCGTAGGACAGGGCCGCTCCTACGAGCAGTACTTC,CASSVGQGRSYEQYF
TRBV2,NA,TRBJ2-1,TRBD2,TGTGCCAGCAGTGAATTGAGCGGGGCTAGAAATGAGCAGTTCTTC,CASSELSGARNEQFF
TRBV27,NA,TRBJ1-1,NA,TGTGCCAGCAGTTTATCGCGGGGGGTGAACACTGAAGCTTTCTTT,CASSLSRGVNTEAFF